A selection of T cell receptor beta chains follows, all from one sample in a study of glioma-infiltrating T cells. One entry per CDR3 protein results from TCRdb running MiXCR on the multiplex PCR reads. The table lists 150,000 to 200,000 distinct CDR3 sequences, 25% to 35% of them singletons. Source material: glioma tissue, nonneoplastic brain tissue, or PBMCs (not recorded which). The receptors here all came from a human donor with low-grade glioma or glioblastoma, undergoing nonglioma brain surgery, or in good health (not recorded which). CDR3s include the opening cysteine and the closing phenylalanine or tryptophan. D genes are given only for firm matches. A clone size is listed for some rows: how often the clone was seen (once, few, many), or a class if it is expanded.

clone_size j_call v_call cdr3_length d_call cdr3_nt cdr3_aa
many TRBJ1-1 TRBV2 15 - TGTGCCAGCAGTGCCAGGACGGGGGGCGGCACTGAAGCTTTCTTT CASSARTGGGTEAFF
- TRBJ2-5 TRBV18 15 - TGTGCCAGCTCACCTGCAAAAGACCTACAAGAGACCCAGTACTTC CASSPAKDLQETQYF
- TRBJ2-1 TRBV19 13 TRBD1 TGTGCCAGTAGTATCACAGGGGTTCCTGAGCAGTTCTTC CASSITGVPEQFF
- TRBJ2-4 TRBV2 13 - TGTGCCAGCAGTTTTTCGGGGTTGAGCATTCAGTACTTC CASSFSGLSIQYF
many TRBJ2-5 TRBV7-9 14 TRBD1 TGTGCCAGCAGCTTAGCGACAGGGTTAGAGACCCAGTACTTC CASSLATGLETQYF
- TRBJ2-5 TRBV5-1 14 - TGCGCCAGCAGCTCCTACGACAATAGAGAGACCCAGTACTTC CASSSYDNRETQYF
- TRBJ2-2 TRBV27 13 - TGTGCCGGTAGTATGGCGAACACCGGGGAGCTGTTTTTT CAGSMANTGELFF
- TRBJ2-7 TRBV29-1 13 - TGCAGCGTTGATCCGGGATATTCTACAGAGCAGTACTTC CSVDPGYSTEQYF
many TRBJ2-1 TRBV24-1 15 TRBD1 TGTGCCACCAGTGATACCGGGACAGGGCCTTTTGAGCAGTTCTTC CATSDTGTGPFEQFF
many TRBJ2-5 TRBV10-3 14 - TGTGCCATCAGTGAGTACCGGGACCAAGGGACCCAGTACTTC CAISEYRDQGTQYF
few TRBJ1-4 TRBV5-1 14 - TGCGCCAGCCGCTTGGCCCAAACTAATGAAAAACTGTTTTTT CASRLAQTNEKLFF
many TRBJ2-1 TRBV29-1 14 TRBD2 TGCAGCGTTGTTCTAGCGGGAGGGCCTAATGAGCAGTTCTTC CSVVLAGGPNEQFF
- TRBJ2-2 TRBV7-2 14 - TGCGCCATCAGCTTTTACTTGAACACCGGGGAGCTGTTTTTT CAISFYLNTGELFF
many TRBJ2-3 TRBV28 15 - TGTGCCAGCGTCGCCGGGGCCCCTAGCACAGATACGCAGTATTTT CASVAGAPSTDTQYF
- TRBJ1-2 TRBV30 12 - TGTGCCTGGGAGCGACCGGACTATGGCTACACCTTC CAWERPDYGYTF
many TRBJ2-2 TRBV24-1 13 TRBD2 TGTGCCACCTCAGCGGGAGTCCCCGGGGAGCTGTTTTTT CATSAGVPGELFF
many TRBJ2-3 TRBV28 15 TRBD1 TGTGCCAGCACTTCTAGGACAGGGCCCACAGATACGCAGTATTTT CASTSRTGPTDTQYF
many TRBJ1-6 TRBV6-4 13 - TGTGCCAGCAGTGACAGTCCGGATTCACCCCTCCACTTT CASSDSPDSPLHF
- TRBJ2-5 TRBV12-5 15 TRBD1 TGTGCTAGTGGTAGAAGGACAGGGGGCCAAGAGACCCAGTACTTC CASGRRTGGQETQYF
- TRBJ2-6 TRBV2 18 - TGTGCCAGCAGTGAAACCGGAGGGGGTTTCTCTGGGGCCAACGTCCTGACTTTC CASSETGGGFSGANVLTF
many TRBJ2-3 TRBV4-3 16 TRBD2 TGCGCCAGCAGCCAAGGCAGCGGGAGGACGGAAGATACGCAGTATTTT CASSQGSGRTEDTQYF
- TRBJ2-7 TRBV19 14 - TGTGCCAGTAGTAACAAGGGGCCGTCCTACGAGCAGTACTTC CASSNKGPSYEQYF
many TRBJ1-1 TRBV29-1 14 - TGCAGCGTTGAATATAAACCAACCGGCACTGAAGCTTTCTTT CSVEYKPTGTEAFF
many TRBJ2-3 TRBV27 13 - TGTGCCAGCAGTAGTACAGGGCTGGATACGCAGTATTTT CASSSTGLDTQYF
many TRBJ2-1 TRBV4-1 14 - TGCGCCAGCAGCCAAGACACAGGGCGGAATGAGCAGTTCTTC CASSQDTGRNEQFF
many TRBJ1-5 TRBV6-1 14 - TGTGCCAGCAGTGAGAGGGCTGGCAATCAGCCCCAGCATTTT CASSERAGNQPQHF
- TRBJ1-2 TRBV9 14 - TGTGCCAGCAGCGTAGATCCTAGCGGAAATGGCTACACCTTC CASSVDPSGNGYTF
- TRBJ2-1 TRBV19 13 TRBD2 TGTGCCGGTAGCCCCGGGAGGATCGATGAGCAGTTCTTC CAGSPGRIDEQFF
- TRBJ2-7 TRBV2 15 TRBD2 TGTGCCAGCAGCCAAGAGAGCGGGACCGGGAGGGAGCAGTACTTC CASSQESGTGREQYF
many TRBJ2-1 TRBV20-1 14 TRBD2 TGCAGTGCTGGGCCTAGCGGGAACTACAATGAGCAGTTCTTC CSAGPSGNYNEQFF
many TRBJ1-5 TRBV6-1 13 TRBD1 TGTGCCAGCAGTTCGGGACAGAATCAGCCCCAGCATTTT CASSSGQNQPQHF
- TRBJ1-1 TRBV7-9 17 - TGTGCCAGCAGCATTGCGGGGGGTAAGATTCGGAACACTGAAGCTTTCTTT CASSIAGGKIRNTEAFF
- TRBJ1-3 TRBV5-1 15 - TGCGCCAGCAGCTCGGACGTCGGCTCTGGAAACACCATATATTTT CASSSDVGSGNTIYF
- TRBJ1-2 TRBV7-3 15 TRBD1 TGTGCCAGCAGCTCCGGACAGGGGGAGCACTATGGCTACACCTTC CASSSGQGEHYGYTF
- TRBJ1-1 TRBV6-1 13 - TGTGCCAGCAGCGTAATGACATGGGAGGCGGCTTTCTTT CASSVMTWEAAFF
few TRBJ2-3 TRBV12-5 14 - TGTGCTAGCGCGGGCGACAGCCGCACAGATACGCAGTATTTT CASAGDSRTDTQYF
many TRBJ1-6 TRBV27 14 - TGTGCCAGCAGTTTCCAGGGAGGGAATTCACCCCTCCACTTT CASSFQGGNSPLHF
many TRBJ2-3 TRBV24-1 14 - TGTGCCACCAGTACCGGGTCTCCGGTCGATACGCAGTATTTT CATSTGSPVDTQYF
many TRBJ1-2 TRBV20-1 12 - TGCAGTGGCCGGGGGCAGCTAAATGGCTACACCTTC CSGRGQLNGYTF
many TRBJ2-7 TRBV6-1 15 TRBD1 TGTGCCAGCACCGACCCCGGGACAGGTTCCTACGAGCAGTACTTC CASTDPGTGSYEQYF
- TRBJ1-5 TRBV5-1 15 TRBD1 TGCGCCAGCAGCTTACAGGGGCTCGGCAATCAGCCCCAGCATTTT CASSLQGLGNQPQHF
- TRBJ2-3 TRBV5-4 15 TRBD2 TGTGCCAGCAGCTTCCGCGGGAGGGTGACAGATACGCAGTATTTT CASSFRGRVTDTQYF
many TRBJ2-3 TRBV6-1 18 TRBD2 TGTGCCAGCAGTCGTTCCGGGACTAGCGGGAGGCGGGCAGATACGCAGTATTTT CASSRSGTSGRRADTQYF
- TRBJ1-1 TRBV12-3/TRBV12-4 15 - TGTGCCAGCAGTCTAAGTGACAGCCTGAACACTGAAGCTTTCTTT CASSLSDSLNTEAFF
- TRBJ2-2 TRBV29-1 14 TRBD1 TGCAGCGTTGAATCCGGGACAGGGGGCTCGGAGCTGTTTTTT CSVESGTGGSELFF
- TRBJ2-7 TRBV20-1 15 - TGTATTGCTAGAGATGACACAGGAAGGGGCTACGAGCATTACTTC CIARDDTGRGYEHYF
many TRBJ1-4 TRBV4-1 15 - TGCGCCAGCAGCCAAGATTTTATTGGCCGAACCCAAATGTTTTTT CASSQDFIGRTQMFF
many TRBJ1-1 TRBV4-3 16 - TGCGCCAGCAGCCAAGATTGGGTACCGAGGGACACTGAAGCTTTCTTT CASSQDWVPRDTEAFF
many TRBJ2-3 TRBV7-2 15 TRBD1 TGTGCCAGCAGCTTCCCGACAGGGGGCACAGATACGCAGTATTTT CASSFPTGGTDTQYF
many TRBJ2-3 TRBV18 17 - TGTGCCAGCTCACCGAATCGAATAGCGGACTACACAGATACGCAGTATTTT CASSPNRIADYTDTQYF
- TRBJ2-3 TRBV3-1 16 - TGTGCCAGCAGCCAAGGTTCGGGGACTAGCACAGATACGCAGTATTTT CASSQGSGTSTDTQYF
many TRBJ2-1 TRBV6-1 19 - TGTGCCAGCAGTTATGGCCCCGGACTGCCTGGTACCCGGAGCAATGAGCAGTTCTTC CASSYGPGLPGTRSNEQFF
few TRBJ2-3 TRBV7-9 20 TRBD2 TGTGCCAGCAGCTTATCCGGGACTAGCGGGAGTAAGTCGGGCACAGATACGCAGTATTTT CASSLSGTSGSKSGTDTQYF